These 7 T cell receptor beta chains were all obtained from the same sample, sequenced in a study of human T cells and chemical hapten exposure. In TCRdb, the RACE reads were re-called with MiXCR into one record per CDR3 protein. Among around 120,000 distinct CDR3 sequences listed, around 15% were seen once. Time point described: patch test 1, 2 weeks after DPC sensitization. Treatment: therapeutic diphenylcyclopropenone sensitization with weekly scalp DPC. The material sequenced was whole blood, taken in connection with sensitization to the hapten diphenylcyclopropenone (DPC). Every receptor here comes from a man younger than 35 with alopecia areata. Some clones in this sample may be carry-over from other donors' samples.

As DNA, the CDR3 is TGTGCCAGCAGCCGCCTTGGGGGATACTACGAGCAGTACGTC. It yields the protein CASSRLGGYYEQYV. The rearrangement links TRBV11-2 to TRBJ2-7; TRBD1 or TRBD2 may be the D gene (5 bases each). Germline CDR1 is SGHAT and CDR2 is FQNNGV. The CDR3 sequence is 14 residues long. V shed 5 bases and J shed 3 bases, with 14 bases lying between them.

As to this clonotype: The conserved closing phenylalanine or tryptophan is absent in this CDR3, likely reflecting a read error. The J gene is TRBJ2-3, the V gene TRBV29-1, with D possibly TRBD1 on 5 matching bases. V gave up 5 bases and J gave up 4 bases, with 16 bases separating them. The CDR3 length is 14 residues. The germline V gene has CDR1 SQVTM and CDR2 ANQGSEA. The CDR3 sequence is CSVTPVRGSDTQYS. CDR3 DNA: TGCAGCGTTACCCCCGTTAGGGGATCAGATACGCAGTATTCT.

The V and J genes are TRBV11-2 and TRBJ2-1; 9 nucleotides match TRBD1. Looked up from germline, CDR1 is SGHAT and CDR2 is FQNNGV. V was clipped by 5 bases and J by 15 bases; unmatched bases: 20. This CDR3 region has 16 residues. The CDR3 region has the DNA TGTGCCAGCAGCCACCGGGACAGGGAGTTTTTCGTAGGGCGGTTCTTC. Its protein product is CASSHRDREFFVGRFF. The full variable domain, with the rest looked up from reference TRBV11-2 and TRBJ2-1, is EAGVAQSPRYKIIEKRQSVAFWCNPISGHATLYWYQQILGQGPKLLIQFQNNGVVDDSQLPKDRFSAERLKGVDSTLKIQPAKLEDSAVYLCASSHRDREFFVGRFFGPGTRLTVL.

This clonotype was detected ten times or more. The DNA for the CDR3 is TGTGCCAGCAGGGGGGCCCACAAAGATACGCAGTATTTT. This sequence encodes CASRGAHKDTQYF. This chain links TRBV6-2 or TRBV6-3 with TRBJ2-3, with D possibly being TRBD1 (6 bases). V shed 6 bases and J shed 5 bases, with 12 bases lying between them. The CDR3 loop spans 13 amino acids. Looked up from germline, CDR1 is MNHEY and CDR2 is SVGEGT.

This clonotype was observed at least ten times. The gene calls are TRBV11-2 and TRBJ1-3; D is possibly TRBD1 (5 bases). Per the germline V gene, CDR1 is SGHAT and CDR2 is FQNNGV. CDR3 size: 17 residues. V shed 7 bases and J shed 0 bases, with 19 bases lying between them. CDR3 protein: CASTHPRGSYSGNTIYF. The CDR3 DNA reads as TGTGCCAGCACCCACCCGAGGGGTAGCTACTCTGGAAACACCATATATTTT.

The chain joins TRBV4-1 to TRBJ2-3; the match to TRBD2 covers 10 bases. After removal of 4 bases from V and 3 bases from J, the junction contained 7 bases not matched to a gene. The CDR3 is made up of 16 amino acids. From germline, CDR1 is MGHRA and CDR2 YSYEKL. The CDR3 nucleotides read TGCGCCAGCAGCCGCTGGGCGACTAGCGGGACAGATACGCAGTATTTT. Amino acids: CASSRWATSGTDTQYF.

CDR3 DNA: TGCGCCAGCAGCCAAGTCCCAGGGTCGAACACCGGGGAGCTGTTTTTT. It yields the protein CASSQVPGSNTGELFF. The chain couples TRBV4-1 to TRBJ2-2; weak D call: TRBD1 (5 bases). Germline CDR1 is MGHRA and CDR2 is YSYEKL. This CDR3 has 16 amino acids. The V end lost 1 base, the J end lost 0 bases, and 9 bases lay between the germline ends.